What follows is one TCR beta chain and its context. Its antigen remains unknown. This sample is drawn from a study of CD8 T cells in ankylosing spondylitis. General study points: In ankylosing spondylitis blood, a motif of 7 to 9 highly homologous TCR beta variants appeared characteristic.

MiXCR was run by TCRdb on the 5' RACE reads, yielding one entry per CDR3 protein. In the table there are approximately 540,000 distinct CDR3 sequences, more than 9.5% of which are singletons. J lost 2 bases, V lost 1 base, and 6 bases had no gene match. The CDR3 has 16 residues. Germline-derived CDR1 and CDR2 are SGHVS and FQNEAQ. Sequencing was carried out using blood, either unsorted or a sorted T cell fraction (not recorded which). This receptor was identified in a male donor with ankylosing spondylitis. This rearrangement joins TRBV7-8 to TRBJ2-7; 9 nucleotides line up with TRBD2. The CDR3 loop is CASSLVGGRAAYEQYF. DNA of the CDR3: TGTGCCAGCAGCTTAGTGGGCGGGAGGGCCGCCTACGAGCAGTACTTC.